This T cell receptor (beta chain) appears in the sequencing data of a study of T cell responses to AZD1222 COVID-19 vaccine. Using immunoSEQ multiplex PCR, the repertoire was profiled, and TCRdb retains in-frame clones only, with some absent. The sample lists 90,000 to 120,000 clones; about 90% were seen once. Germline CDR1 is ENHRY and CDR2 is SYGVKD. The trim removed 4 bases at V and 4 bases at J, leaving 8 bases unmatched. The CDR3 is made up of 15 amino acids. The V gene is TRBV10-3, the J gene TRBJ2-5; 8 bases match TRBD1. The origin of this receptor is an adult in good health. This specimen was peripheral blood, taken on day 0 of AZD1222 vaccination. CDR3 sequence (DNA): TGTGCCATCAGTGCCTACAGGGGGACTCTAGAGACCCAGTACTTC. This gives the protein CAISAYRGTLETQYF.